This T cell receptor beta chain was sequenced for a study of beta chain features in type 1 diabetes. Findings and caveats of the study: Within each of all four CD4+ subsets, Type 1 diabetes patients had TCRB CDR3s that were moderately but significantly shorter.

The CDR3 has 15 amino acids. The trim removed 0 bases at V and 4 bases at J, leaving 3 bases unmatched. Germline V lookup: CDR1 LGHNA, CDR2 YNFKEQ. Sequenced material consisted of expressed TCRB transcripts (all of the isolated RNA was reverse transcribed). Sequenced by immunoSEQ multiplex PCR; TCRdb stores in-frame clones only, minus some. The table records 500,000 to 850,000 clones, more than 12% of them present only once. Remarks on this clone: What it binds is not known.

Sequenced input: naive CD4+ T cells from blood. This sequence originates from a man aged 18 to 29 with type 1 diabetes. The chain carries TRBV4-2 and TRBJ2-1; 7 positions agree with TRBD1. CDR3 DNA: TGTGCCAGCAGCCAAGATAGGGACAGATACAATGAGCAGTTCTTC. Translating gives CASSQDRDRYNEQFF.